This TCR beta chain is drawn from a study of blood T cell repertoires in COVID-19. Across the study: In each case, the material was cDNA or gDNA derived from T cells, B-cell-depleted T cells, or PBMCs.

How the authors handled the data: Nucleated cell number was recorded as an estimate derived from reference gene primer amplification. Sequencing used immunoSEQ multiplex PCR; TCRdb keeps in-frame clones, though not all of them. V and J calls plus clone size are reproduced from that table; the DNA served to infer D and trimming. The profile shows tens of thousands of clones, just over 85% of them singletons. Germline V lookup: CDR1 SGHNT, CDR2 YYREEE (reference sequence). This CDR3 has 14 amino acids. With 2 bases removed from V and 9 bases from J, the gap between germline ends came to 15 bases. The source of this sequence is a woman older than 75 with acute or convalescent COVID-19. Material for sequencing was peripheral blood. The chain recombines TRBV5-4 with TRBJ2-1, with a tentative D call TRBD2 (6 bases). The chain's CDR3 is CASSLTGEYAEQFF. The CDR3 nucleotides read TGTGCCAGCAGCTTAACGGGAGAGTACGCTGAGCAGTTCTTC.